Sequencing of this TCR beta chain was carried out in a study of shared clonotypes between healthy human individuals. As for the study in general: Each donor's CD4 naive and CD4 memory cells filled three plates apiece, CD8 naive two, and CD8 memory one.

Naive CD8 isolation took CD45RO-negative cells positively selected for CCR7 and excluded terminally differentiated effector memory CD45RA+ cells. None of the donors, who were healthy HIV-negative adults, had recently had acute infections or vaccinations. Of note for this clone: Its antigen is as yet unknown. This same CDR3 is encoded by further DNA sequences in the sample.

The method was immunoSEQ multiplex PCR; TCRdb's version includes in-frame clones alone and lacks a portion of them. The data show nearly 2 million clones, around 96% seen once. Study-level results: Clonotype sharing across several donors was observed for around 5.1% of naive CD4 clonotypes.

The CDR3 has 15 residues. The J segment lost 1 base and the V segment lost 5 bases, leaving 3 bases of the junction unmatched. Germline V gene data show CDR1 as SGHVS and CDR2 as FNYEAQ. Sequences were obtained from naive CD8+ T cells sorted from blood. The clonotype originates from a man younger than 35 in good health. The genes are TRBV7-6 and TRBJ2-1; TRBD2 aligns across 9 bases. For the CDR3, the DNA is TGTGCCAGCAGCCCAGCGGGAGGTTCCTACAATGAGCAGTTCTTC. This encodes CASSPAGGSYNEQFF.